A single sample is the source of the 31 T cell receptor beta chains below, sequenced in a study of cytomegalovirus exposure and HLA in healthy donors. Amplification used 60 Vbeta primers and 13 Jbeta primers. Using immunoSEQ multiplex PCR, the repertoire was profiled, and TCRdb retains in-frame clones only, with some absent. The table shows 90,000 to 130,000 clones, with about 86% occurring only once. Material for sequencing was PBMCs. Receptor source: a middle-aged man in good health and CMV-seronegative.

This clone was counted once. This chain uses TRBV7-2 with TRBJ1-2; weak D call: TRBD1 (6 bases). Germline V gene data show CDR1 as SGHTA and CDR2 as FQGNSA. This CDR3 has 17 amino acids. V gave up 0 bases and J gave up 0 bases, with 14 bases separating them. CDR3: CASSLAGQGSTNYGYTF. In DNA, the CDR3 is TGTGCCAGCAGCTTAGCCGGGCAGGGGTCGACTAACTATGGCTACACCTTC.

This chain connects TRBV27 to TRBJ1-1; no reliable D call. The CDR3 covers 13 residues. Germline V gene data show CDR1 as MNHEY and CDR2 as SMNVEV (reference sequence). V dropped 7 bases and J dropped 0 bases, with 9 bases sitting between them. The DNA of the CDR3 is TGTGCCAGCAAAACTGGGCTGAACACTGAAGCTTTCTTT. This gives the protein CASKTGLNTEAFF.

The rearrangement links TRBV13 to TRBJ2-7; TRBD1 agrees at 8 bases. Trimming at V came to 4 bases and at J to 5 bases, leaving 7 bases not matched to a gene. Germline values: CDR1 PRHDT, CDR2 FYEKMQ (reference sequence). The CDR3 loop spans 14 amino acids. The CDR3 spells CASSYGTGGHEQYF. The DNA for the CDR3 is TGTGCCAGCAGCTATGGGACAGGAGGCCACGAGCAGTACTTC.

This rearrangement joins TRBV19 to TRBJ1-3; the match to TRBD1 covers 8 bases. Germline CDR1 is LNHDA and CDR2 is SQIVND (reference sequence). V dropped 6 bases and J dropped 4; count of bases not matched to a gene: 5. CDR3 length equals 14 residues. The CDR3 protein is CASSQGAGGNTIYF. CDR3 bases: TGTGCCAGTAGCCAGGGGGCTGGAGGAAACACCATATATTTT.

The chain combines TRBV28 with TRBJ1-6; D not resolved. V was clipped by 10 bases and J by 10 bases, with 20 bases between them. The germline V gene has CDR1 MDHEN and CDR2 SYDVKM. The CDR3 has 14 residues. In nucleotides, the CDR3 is TGTGCCATCTTGACCCAACATGGAGGATCACCCCTCCACTTT. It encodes CAILTQHGGSPLHF. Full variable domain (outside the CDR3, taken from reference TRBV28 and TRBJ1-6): DVKVTQSSRYLVKRTGEKVFLECVQDMDHENMFWYRQDPGLGLRLIYFSYDVKMKEKGDIPEGYSVSREKKERFSLILESASTNQTSMYLCAILTQHGGSPLHFGNGTRLTVT.

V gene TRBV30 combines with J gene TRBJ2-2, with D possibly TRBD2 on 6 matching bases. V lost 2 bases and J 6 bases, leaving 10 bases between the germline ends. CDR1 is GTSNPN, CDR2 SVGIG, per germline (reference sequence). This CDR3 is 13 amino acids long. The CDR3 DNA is TGTGCCTGGAGTCTGGGGGGTCCCGGGGAGCTGTTTTTT. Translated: CAWSLGGPGELFF.

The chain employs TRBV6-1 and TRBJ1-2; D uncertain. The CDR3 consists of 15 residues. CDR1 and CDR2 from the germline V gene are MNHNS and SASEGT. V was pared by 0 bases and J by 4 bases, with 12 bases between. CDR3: CASSEAPGVAYGYTF. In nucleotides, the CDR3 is TGTGCCAGCAGTGAAGCGCCCGGGGTGGCCTATGGCTACACCTTC.

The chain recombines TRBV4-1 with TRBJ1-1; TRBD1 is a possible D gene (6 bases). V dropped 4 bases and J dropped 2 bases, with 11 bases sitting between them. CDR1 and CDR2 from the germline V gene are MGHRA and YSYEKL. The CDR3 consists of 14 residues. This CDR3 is CASSLRGANTEAFF. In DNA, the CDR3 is TGCGCCAGCAGCCTTCGGGGGGCTAACACTGAAGCTTTCTTT.

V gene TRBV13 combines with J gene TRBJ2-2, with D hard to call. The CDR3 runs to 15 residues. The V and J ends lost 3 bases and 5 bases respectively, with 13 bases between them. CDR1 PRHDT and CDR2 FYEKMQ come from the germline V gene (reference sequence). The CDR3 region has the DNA TGTGCCAGCAGCTTGGTGGGTCCCGGGACCGGGGAGCTGTTTTTT. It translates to CASSLVGPGTGELFF.

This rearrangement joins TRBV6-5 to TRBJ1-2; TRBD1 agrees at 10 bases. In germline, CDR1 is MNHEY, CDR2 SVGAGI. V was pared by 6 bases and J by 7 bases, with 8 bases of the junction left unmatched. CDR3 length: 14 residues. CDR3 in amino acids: CASSPGQGPGGYTF. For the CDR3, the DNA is TGTGCCAGCAGCCCGGGACAGGGGCCAGGTGGCTACACCTTC.

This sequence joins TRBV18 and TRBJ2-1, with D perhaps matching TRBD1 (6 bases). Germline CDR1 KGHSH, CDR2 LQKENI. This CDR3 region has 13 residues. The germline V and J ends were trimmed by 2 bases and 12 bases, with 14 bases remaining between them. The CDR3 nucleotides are TGTGCCAGCTCACCAGACAGGTATAGTCGGCAGTTCTTC. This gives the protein CASSPDRYSRQFF.

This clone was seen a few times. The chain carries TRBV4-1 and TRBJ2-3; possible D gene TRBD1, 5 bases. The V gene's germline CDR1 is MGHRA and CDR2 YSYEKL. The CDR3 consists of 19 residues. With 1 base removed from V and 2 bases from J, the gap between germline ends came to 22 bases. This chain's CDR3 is CASSQGSVFLGPHTDTQYF. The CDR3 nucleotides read TGCGCCAGCAGCCAAGGTTCCGTATTCTTGGGGCCCCACACAGATACGCAGTATTTT.

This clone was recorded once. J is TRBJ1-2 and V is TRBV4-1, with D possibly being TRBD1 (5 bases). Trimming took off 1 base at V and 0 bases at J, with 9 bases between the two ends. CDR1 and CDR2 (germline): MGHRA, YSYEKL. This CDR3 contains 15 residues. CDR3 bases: TGCGCCAGCAGCCAAGGGACACAAACTAACTATGGCTACACCTTC. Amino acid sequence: CASSQGTQTNYGYTF.

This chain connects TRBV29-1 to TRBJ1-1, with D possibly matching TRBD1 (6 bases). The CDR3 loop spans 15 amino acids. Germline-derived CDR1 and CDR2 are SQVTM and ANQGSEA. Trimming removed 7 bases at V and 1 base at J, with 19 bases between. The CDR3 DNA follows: TGCAGCGCTGCCTTTCAGGGGTTGGGGAACACTGAAGCTTTCTTT. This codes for CSAAFQGLGNTEAFF.

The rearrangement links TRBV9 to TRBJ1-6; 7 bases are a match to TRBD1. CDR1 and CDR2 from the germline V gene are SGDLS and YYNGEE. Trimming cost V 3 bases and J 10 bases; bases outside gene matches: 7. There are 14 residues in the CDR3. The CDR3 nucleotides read TGTGCCAGCAGCGGGCAGGGGGTCAAATCACCCCTCCACTTT. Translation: CASSGQGVKSPLHF.

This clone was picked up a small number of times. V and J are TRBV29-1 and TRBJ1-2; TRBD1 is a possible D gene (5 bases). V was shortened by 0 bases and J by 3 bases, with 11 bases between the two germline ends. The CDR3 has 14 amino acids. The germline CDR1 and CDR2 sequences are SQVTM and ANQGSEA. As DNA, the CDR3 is TGCAGCGTTGAAGATCGGGTAGGGGACTATGGCTACACCTTC. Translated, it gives CSVEDRVGDYGYTF.

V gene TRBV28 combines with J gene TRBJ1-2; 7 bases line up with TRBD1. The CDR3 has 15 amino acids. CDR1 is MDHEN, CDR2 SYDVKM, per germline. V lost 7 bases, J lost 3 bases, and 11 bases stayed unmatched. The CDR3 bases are TGTGCCAGCACCGCAGGGGGGAGGAATGACTATGGCTACACCTTC. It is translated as CASTAGGRNDYGYTF.

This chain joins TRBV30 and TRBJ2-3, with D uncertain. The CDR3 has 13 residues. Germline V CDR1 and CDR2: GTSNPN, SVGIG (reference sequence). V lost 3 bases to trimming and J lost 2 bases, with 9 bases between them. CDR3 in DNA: TGTGCCTGGAGGACCGGGTACACAGATACGCAGTATTTT. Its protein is CAWRTGYTDTQYF.

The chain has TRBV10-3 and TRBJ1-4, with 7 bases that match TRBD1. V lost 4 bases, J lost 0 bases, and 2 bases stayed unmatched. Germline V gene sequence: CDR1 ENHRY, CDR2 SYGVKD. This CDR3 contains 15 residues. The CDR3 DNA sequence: TGTGCCATCAGTGCGACAGGGTCAACTAATGAAAAACTGTTTTTT. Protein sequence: CAISATGSTNEKLFF.

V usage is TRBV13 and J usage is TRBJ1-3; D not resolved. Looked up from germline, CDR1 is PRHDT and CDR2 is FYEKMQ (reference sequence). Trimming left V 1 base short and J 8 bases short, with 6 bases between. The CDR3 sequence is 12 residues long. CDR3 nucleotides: TGTGCCAGCAGCTTAGAAGGAGACACCATATATTTT. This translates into CASSLEGDTIYF.

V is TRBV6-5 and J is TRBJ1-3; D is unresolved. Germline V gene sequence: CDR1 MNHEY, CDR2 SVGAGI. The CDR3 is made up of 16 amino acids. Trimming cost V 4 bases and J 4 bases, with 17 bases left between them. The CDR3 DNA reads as TGTGCCAGCAGTTCACCTGCGGGGAGAGGAGGAAACACCATATATTTT. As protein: CASSSPAGRGGNTIYF.

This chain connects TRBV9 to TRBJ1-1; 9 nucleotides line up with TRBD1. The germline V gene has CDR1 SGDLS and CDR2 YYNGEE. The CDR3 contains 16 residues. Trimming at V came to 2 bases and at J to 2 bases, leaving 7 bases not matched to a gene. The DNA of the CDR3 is TGTGCCAGCAGCGTTGGACAGGGGATCCCAAACACTGAAGCTTTCTTT. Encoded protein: CASSVGQGIPNTEAFF.

The CDR3 nucleotides are TGTGCCAGCAGCGATCTGGGGGCGTACCAAGAGACCCAGTACTTC. This translates into CASSDLGAYQETQYF. The V gene is TRBV7-8, the J gene TRBJ2-5; tentative D call: TRBD1 (6 bases). Trimming pared 5 bases from V and 0 bases from J, leaving 13 bases between. Per the germline V gene, CDR1 is SGHVS and CDR2 is FQNEAQ. CDR3 length: 15 amino acids.

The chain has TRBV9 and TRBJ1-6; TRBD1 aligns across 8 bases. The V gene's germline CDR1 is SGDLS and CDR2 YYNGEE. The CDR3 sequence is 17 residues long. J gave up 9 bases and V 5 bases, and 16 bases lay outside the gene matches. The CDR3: CASSAGTGALGGSPLHF. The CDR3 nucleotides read TGTGCCAGCAGTGCCGGGACAGGAGCCCTGGGTGGTTCACCCCTCCACTTT.

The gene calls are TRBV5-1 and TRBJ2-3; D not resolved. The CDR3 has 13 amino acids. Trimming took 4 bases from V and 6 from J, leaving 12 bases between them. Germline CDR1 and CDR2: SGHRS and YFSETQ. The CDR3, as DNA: TGCGCCAGCAGCCCCCCCCGAGTTGATACGCAGTATTTT. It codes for CASSPPRVDTQYF. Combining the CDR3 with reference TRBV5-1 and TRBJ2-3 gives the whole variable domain KAGVTQTPRYLIKTRGQQVTLSCSPISGHRSVSWYQQTPGQGLQFLFEYFSETQRNKGNFPGRFSGRQFSNSRSEMNVSTLELGDSALYLCASSPPRVDTQYFGPGTRLTVL.

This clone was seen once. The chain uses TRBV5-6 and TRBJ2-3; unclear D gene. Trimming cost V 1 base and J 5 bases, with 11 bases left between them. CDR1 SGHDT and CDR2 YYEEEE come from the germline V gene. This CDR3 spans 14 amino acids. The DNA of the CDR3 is TGTGCCAGCAGCTTGCTGGCAGCGCAAGATACGCAGTATTTT. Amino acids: CASSLLAAQDTQYF.

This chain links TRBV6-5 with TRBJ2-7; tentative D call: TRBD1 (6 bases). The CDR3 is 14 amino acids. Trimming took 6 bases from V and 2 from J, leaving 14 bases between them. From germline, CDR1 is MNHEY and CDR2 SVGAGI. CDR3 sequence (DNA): TGTGCCAGCAGCCGGACAGCCACTACCTACGAGCAGTACGTC. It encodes CASSRTATTYEQYV.

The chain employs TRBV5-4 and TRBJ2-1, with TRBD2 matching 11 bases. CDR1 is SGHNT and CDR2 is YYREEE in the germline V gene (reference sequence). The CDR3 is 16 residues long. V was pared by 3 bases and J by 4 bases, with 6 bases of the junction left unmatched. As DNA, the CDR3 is TGTGCCAGCAGCTATCTGGGGACTAGCGGTTACAATGAGCAGTTCTTC. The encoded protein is CASSYLGTSGYNEQFF.

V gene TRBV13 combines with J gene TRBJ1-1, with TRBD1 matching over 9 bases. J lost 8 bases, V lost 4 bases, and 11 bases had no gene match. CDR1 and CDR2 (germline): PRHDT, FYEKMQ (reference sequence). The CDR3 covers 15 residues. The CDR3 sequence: CASSSRGQGIREAFF. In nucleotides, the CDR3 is TGTGCCAGCAGCTCGCGGGGACAGGGCATTCGGGAAGCTTTCTTT.

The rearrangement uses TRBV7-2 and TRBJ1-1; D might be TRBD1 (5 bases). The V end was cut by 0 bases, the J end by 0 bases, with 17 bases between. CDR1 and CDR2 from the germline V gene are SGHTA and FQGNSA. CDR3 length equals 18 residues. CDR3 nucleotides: TGTGCCAGCAGCTTAGCATGGTGGCAGGGCAAAGTGAACACTGAAGCTTTCTTT. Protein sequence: CASSLAWWQGKVNTEAFF.

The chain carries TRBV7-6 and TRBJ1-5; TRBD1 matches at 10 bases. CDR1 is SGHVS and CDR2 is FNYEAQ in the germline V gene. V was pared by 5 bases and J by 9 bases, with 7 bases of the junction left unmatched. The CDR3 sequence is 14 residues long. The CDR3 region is CASSAGTGVMPQHF. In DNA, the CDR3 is TGTGCCAGCAGCGCAGGGACAGGGGTAATGCCCCAGCATTTT.